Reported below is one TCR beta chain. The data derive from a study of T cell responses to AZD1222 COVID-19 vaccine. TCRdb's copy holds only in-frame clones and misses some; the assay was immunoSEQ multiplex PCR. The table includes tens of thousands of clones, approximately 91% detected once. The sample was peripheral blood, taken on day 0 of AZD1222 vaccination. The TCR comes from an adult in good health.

CDR3 protein: CAISQRASNTGELFF. DNA for the CDR3: TGTGCCATCAGTCAGAGGGCTTCGAACACCGGGGAGCTGTTTTTT. The chain carries TRBV10-3 and TRBJ2-2; D is possibly TRBD2 (5 bases). CDR3 length: 15 residues. Trimming cost V 5 bases and J 0 bases, with 10 bases left between them. The germline gives CDR1 ENHRY, CDR2 SYGVKD.